The sequence of this T cell receptor (beta chain) was determined in a study of blood T cells in healthy people across ages. Study results and limitations: Estimated diversity across one million T cells was deemed an underestimate.

The CDR3 spans 13 residues. Germline V lookup: CDR1 MNHEY, CDR2 SVGAGI. Trimming left V 11 bases short and J 7 bases short, with 18 bases between. Through a sample-barcoded 5' primer and a J-beta primer mix, a second PCR was run for about 6 to 11 cycles. Each cDNA was tagged by a template-switch adaptor containing 12 random nucleotides. TCRdb recomputed calls from the 5' RACE reads with MiXCR, one row per CDR3 protein. Of approximately 320,000 distinct CDR3 sequences listed, roughly 26% are singletons. Of note for this clonotype: Its antigen is undetermined.

The chain recombines TRBV6-5 with TRBJ2-1, with D uncertain. The TCR was taken from a woman aged 70 to 79 in good health. The sequencing input was blood. The CDR3 loop is CAASWGSRNEQFF. As DNA, the CDR3 is TGTGCCGCCTCCTGGGGAAGTCGGAATGAGCAGTTCTTC.